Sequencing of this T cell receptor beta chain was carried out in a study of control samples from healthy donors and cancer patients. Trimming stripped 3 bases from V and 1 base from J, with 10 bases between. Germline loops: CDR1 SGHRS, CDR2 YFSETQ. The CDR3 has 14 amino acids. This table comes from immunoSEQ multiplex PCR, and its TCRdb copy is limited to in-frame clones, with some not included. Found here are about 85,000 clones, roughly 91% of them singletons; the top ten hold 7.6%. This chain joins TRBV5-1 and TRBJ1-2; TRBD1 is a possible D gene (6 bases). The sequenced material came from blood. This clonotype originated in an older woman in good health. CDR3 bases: TGCGCCAGCAGCTCCTACAGGGATAACTATGGCTACACCTTC. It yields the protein CASSSYRDNYGYTF.